These 23 T cell receptor beta chains were sequenced from one sample in a study of response to subunit inactivated influenza vaccine (dated by TCRdb to the late 2010s). Library construction relied on RT-PCR. Sequencing took place on an Illumina HiSeq 2500. The raw public reads went through TCRdb reprocessing: fastp at Q25, MiXCR clone calling, in-frame beta chains kept. Each CDR3 protein appears once, grouped with its most common genes and DNA. In this sample the table shows a few hundred thousand distinct CDR3 sequences, around 15% of which occur a single time. The ten largest account for 11% of the sample. Sequencing was performed on PBMCs from blood, taken 12 days after vaccination. The source of these receptors is a man aged 50 to 59 who received an inactivated influenza vaccine. Donor details come from another sample of the same person, matched by shared clones.

There are many counts of this clonotype. V usage is TRBV5-1 and J usage is TRBJ2-7, with D tentatively TRBD1 (6 bases). Trimming shortened V by 0 bases and J by 4 bases, and 14 bases separated the two germline ends. The germline CDR1 and CDR2 sequences are SGHRS and YFSETQ. The CDR3 sequence is 15 residues long. The CDR3 nucleotides are TGCGCCAGCAGCTTGGTCCCAGGGGCAGTGTACGAGCAGTACTTC. Protein: CASSLVPGAVYEQYF.

This clonotype has just one count. The chain couples TRBV6-4 to TRBJ2-3, with D possibly TRBD2 on 6 matching bases. Trimming removed 4 bases from V and 0 bases from J, with 17 bases in between. Germline V gives CDR1 MRHNA, CDR2 SNTAGT. CDR3 length equals 17 residues. CDR3 sequence (DNA): TGTGCCAGCAGTGCTTGCCCGCGGGGCTCTAGCACAGATACGCAGTATTTT. Amino acids: CASSACPRGSSTDTQYF.

This clonotype has only a few counts. The rearrangement uses TRBV14 and TRBJ2-7; either TRBD1 or TRBD2 may fit D (5 bases each). Trimming shortened V by 4 bases and J by 5 bases, and 12 bases separated the two germline ends. The germline CDR1 and CDR2 sequences are SGHDN and FVKESK. The CDR3 contains 13 residues. The CDR3 bases are TGTGCCAGCAGCCTCGGGGCCAGCGACGAGCAGTACTTC. The encoded protein is CASSLGASDEQYF.

This chain joins TRBV7-9 and TRBJ2-2; 9 nucleotides line up with TRBD2. The V segment lost 7 bases and the J segment 5 bases; nucleotides outside the gene matches: 11. Germline CDR1 SEHNR, CDR2 FQNEAQ (reference sequence). The CDR3 covers 16 residues. CDR3 sequence: CASTPGIAGETGELFF. CDR3 sequence (DNA): TGTGCCAGCACCCCCGGGATAGCGGGAGAGACCGGGGAGCTGTTTTTT. Full variable domain (outside the CDR3, taken from reference TRBV7-9 and TRBJ2-2): DTGVSQNPRHKITKRGQNVTFRCDPISEHNRLYWYRQTLGQGPEFLTYFQNEAQLEKSRLLSDRFSAERPKGSFSTLEIQRTEQGDSAMYLCASTPGIAGETGELFFGEGSRLTVL.

A few counts support this clonotype. The DNA for the CDR3 is TGCAGTGCTAAAGTGGGGAGGGAGACCCAGTACTTC. This gives the protein CSAKVGRETQYF. The chain employs TRBV20-1 and TRBJ2-5; a possible D gene is TRBD2 (6 bases). This CDR3 has 12 residues. Germline V lookup: CDR1 DFQATT, CDR2 SNEGSKA (reference sequence). Trimming cost V 4 bases and J 5 bases, with 11 bases left between them.

The genes are TRBV25-1 and TRBJ2-5; tentatively, D is TRBD1 (6 bases). The CDR3 has 13 residues. Per germline, CDR1 MGHDK and CDR2 SYGVNS. Trimming took 6 bases from V and 4 from J, leaving 12 bases between them. In nucleotides, the CDR3 is TGTGCCAGCAGAAGGACAGTACGAGAGACCCAGTACTTC. As protein: CASRRTVRETQYF.

In the case of this clonotype: Germline is not matched at one junction end, which may reflect a read error. The rearrangement joins TRBV5-1 to TRBJ2-3; TRBD1 agrees at 7 bases. Germline values: CDR1 SGHRS, CDR2 YFSETQ. This CDR3 has 14 amino acids. The DNA for the CDR3 is TGCGCCAGCAGCCGGGACGTAGGGACAGAGACGCAGTATTTT. Its protein is CASSRDVGTETQYF.

This chain joins TRBV4-3 and TRBJ1-1; 7 bases fit TRBD1. Trimming cost V 3 bases and J 5 bases; bases outside gene matches: 6. Germline V gene sequence: CDR1 LGHNA, CDR2 YSLEER. The CDR3 spans 14 residues. The DNA for the CDR3 is TGCGCCAGCAGCCAGGACGGGACAGTTACTGAAGCTTTCTTT. Amino acid sequence: CASSQDGTVTEAFF.

The chain joins TRBV20-1 to TRBJ1-1; no reliable D call. V was shortened by 3 bases and J by 0 bases, with 8 bases between the two germline ends. The germline V gene has CDR1 DFQATT and CDR2 SNEGSKA (reference sequence). The CDR3 loop spans 13 amino acids. DNA for the CDR3: TGCAGTGCTAGTGTCGGTATGAACACTGAAGCTTTCTTT. Its protein is CSASVGMNTEAFF.

This chain uses TRBV29-1 with TRBJ2-2; TRBD1 aligns across 7 bases. The CDR3 extends over 15 amino acids. V dropped 6 bases and J dropped 7; count of bases not matched to a gene: 14. CDR1 is SQVTM and CDR2 is ANQGSEA in the germline V gene. CDR3 protein: CSVRWKGARDGELFF. The CDR3 nucleotides are TGCAGCGTCCGATGGAAGGGGGCGCGTGACGGGGAGCTGTTTTTT.

Only a few counts were recorded for this clonotype. J is TRBJ1-1 and V is TRBV9; possibly TRBD1 for D (5 bases). Germline V gene sequence: CDR1 SGDLS, CDR2 YYNGEE. There are 13 residues in the CDR3. The V gene lost 4 bases and the J gene lost 6 bases, with 13 bases spanning the gap. CDR3 residues: CASSPSGRSEAFF. The CDR3 nucleotides read TGTGCCAGCAGCCCATCAGGGCGATCTGAAGCTTTCTTT. The variable domain in full, with the rest retrieved from reference TRBV9 and TRBJ1-1, is DSGVTQTPKHLITATGQRVTLRCSPRSGDLSVYWYQQSLDQGLQFLIQYYNGEERAKGNILERFSAQQFPDLHSELNLSSLELGDSALYFCASSPSGRSEAFFGQGTRLTVV.

V is TRBV12-3 or TRBV12-4 and J is TRBJ1-6, with D perhaps TRBD1 (6 bases). CDR3 length equals 15 residues. With 1 base removed from V and 9 bases from J, the gap between germline ends came to 13 bases. The CDR3 DNA reads as TGTGCCAGCAGTTTAGGGGACACTTTCGGTTCACCCCTCCACTTT. Encoded protein: CASSLGDTFGSPLHF.

A few counts support this clonotype. The chain employs TRBV20-1 and TRBJ2-7, with 11 bases that match TRBD2. The CDR3 is 14 amino acids. The V segment lost 3 bases and the J segment 3 bases; nucleotides outside the gene matches: 4. Germline lookup yields CDR1 DFQATT and CDR2 SNEGSKA (reference sequence). CDR3: CSARTSGNDYEQYF. The DNA for the CDR3 is TGCAGTGCTAGGACTAGCGGGAATGACTACGAGCAGTACTTC.

This clonotype showed up just a few times. The V and J genes are TRBV7-8 and TRBJ1-4; TRBD1 agrees at 8 bases. From germline, CDR1 is SGHVS and CDR2 FQNEAQ. The CDR3 loop spans 16 amino acids. V shed 2 bases, J shed 8 bases, and the junction held 10 bases outside the gene matches. This chain's CDR3 is CASSLSQGAGTEKLFF. CDR3 in DNA: TGTGCCAGCAGCTTAAGTCAGGGGGCAGGAACCGAAAAACTGTTTTTT.

A few counts support this clonotype. One junction end does not reproduce the germline sequence, and a read error may be involved. The gene calls are TRBV20-1 and TRBJ1-2; 12 bases align to TRBD1. Germline V CDR1 and CDR2: DFQATT, SNEGSKA (reference sequence). The CDR3 contains 13 residues. DNA for the CDR3: TGCAGTGCCATCATTGGGACAGGGGGCCCCGTCTCCTTC. It yields the protein CSAIIGTGGPVSF.

To note about this clonotype: The junction differs from germline at one of its ends, possibly a read error. The chain uses TRBV3-1 and TRBJ2-7, with D maybe TRBD2 (5 bases). The CDR3 spans 13 residues. From germline, CDR1 is LGHDT and CDR2 YNNKEL (reference sequence). The CDR3 sequence is CASSQADALRLFF. As DNA, the CDR3 is TGTGCCAGCAGCCAAGCGGATGCTCTCCGACTATTCTTC.

J is TRBJ1-2 and V is TRBV5-1; D is uncertain. The germline V gene encodes CDR1 SGHRS and CDR2 YFSETQ. The germline V and J ends were trimmed by 4 bases and 0 bases, with 22 bases remaining between them. The CDR3 is made up of 18 amino acids. The CDR3: CASSLGRNRLSSNYGYTF. In DNA, the CDR3 is TGCGCCAGCAGCCTGGGCCGGAATCGGCTCTCTTCTAACTATGGCTACACCTTC.

The CDR3 nucleotides are TGTGCCAGCAGTACCCTTACTAGCGGGGGGGAGGAGCAGTTCTTC. This gives the protein CASSTLTSGGEEQFF. The chain combines TRBV6-1 with TRBJ2-1; TRBD2 matches at 13 bases. The CDR3 extends over 15 amino acids. Looked up from germline, CDR1 is MNHNS and CDR2 is SASEGT. The ends lost 5 bases at V and 10 bases at J; junction bases unmatched: 8.

In this sample, this clonotype turned up a few times. The chain employs TRBV9 and TRBJ1-3, with 7 bases that match TRBD1. Germline CDR1 reads SGDLS; CDR2 reads YYNGEE. The J segment lost 4 bases and the V segment lost 1 base, leaving 5 bases of the junction unmatched. The CDR3 sequence is 15 residues long. The CDR3 spells CASSVLTGSGNTIYF. In nucleotides, the CDR3 is TGTGCCAGCAGCGTACTGACAGGGTCCGGAAACACCATATATTTT.

The rearrangement uses TRBV29-1 and TRBJ2-1, with 7 nucleotides matching TRBD1. The CDR3 totals 15 residues. Germline lookup yields CDR1 SQVTM and CDR2 ANQGSEA. Unmatched junction bases numbered 13, after V lost 7 bases and J lost 4 bases. CDR3 in DNA: TGCAGCGCTGAGGTCTGGGACAGATCTTACAATGAGCAGTTCTTC. Its translation: CSAEVWDRSYNEQFF.

The chain carries TRBV5-1 and TRBJ2-7; tentative D call: TRBD2 (6 bases). CDR3 length: 12 residues. V lost 2 bases, J lost 5 bases, and 8 bases lay in between. Germline V CDR1 and CDR2: SGHRS, YFSETQ. DNA of the CDR3: TGCGCCAGCAGCTTCCGGGGGAACGAGCAGTACTTC. Translation: CASSFRGNEQYF. Full variable domain (outside the CDR3, taken from reference TRBV5-1 and TRBJ2-7): KAGVTQTPRYLIKTRGQQVTLSCSPISGHRSVSWYQQTPGQGLQFLFEYFSETQRNKGNFPGRFSGRQFSNSRSEMNVSTLELGDSALYLCASSFRGNEQYFGPGTRLTVT.

This clonotype was recorded a few times. V and J are TRBV5-1 and TRBJ2-1; 7 bases are shared with TRBD1. This CDR3 is 15 amino acids long. The junction had 9 bases not matched to a gene; V was cut back by 4 bases and J by 5 bases. The germline V gene has CDR1 SGHRS and CDR2 YFSETQ. CDR3 sequence: CASSEVTGFDNEQFF. In DNA, the CDR3 is TGCGCCAGCAGCGAGGTGACAGGGTTCGACAATGAGCAGTTCTTC.

In its sample, this clonotype was seen a few times. This chain uses TRBV4-2 with TRBJ2-7; D is unresolved. Deletions cut 0 bases from V and 3 bases from J, with 15 bases between. Germline V gene sequence: CDR1 LGHNA, CDR2 YNFKEQ. The CDR3 is 16 amino acids. CDR3 in DNA: TGTGCCAGCAGCCAAGATGGCTACCCGTATTACTACGAGCAGTACTTC. This translates into CASSQDGYPYYYEQYF.